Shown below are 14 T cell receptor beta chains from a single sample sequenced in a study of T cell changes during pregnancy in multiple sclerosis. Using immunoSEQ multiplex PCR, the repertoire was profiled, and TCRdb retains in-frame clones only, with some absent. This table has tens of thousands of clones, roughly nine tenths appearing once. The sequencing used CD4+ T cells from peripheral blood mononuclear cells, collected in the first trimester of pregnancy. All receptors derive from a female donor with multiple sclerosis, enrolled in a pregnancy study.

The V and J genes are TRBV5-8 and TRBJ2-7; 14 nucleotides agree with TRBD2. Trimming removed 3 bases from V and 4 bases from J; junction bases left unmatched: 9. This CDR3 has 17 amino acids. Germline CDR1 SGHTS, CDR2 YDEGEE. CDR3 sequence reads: CASSWGLAGDIKYEQYF. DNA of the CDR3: TGTGCCAGCAGCTGGGGACTAGCGGGAGATATTAAATACGAGCAGTACTTC.

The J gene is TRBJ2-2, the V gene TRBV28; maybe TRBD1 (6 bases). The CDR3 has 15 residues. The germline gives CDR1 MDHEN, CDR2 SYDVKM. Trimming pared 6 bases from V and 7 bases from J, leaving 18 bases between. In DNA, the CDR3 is TGTGCCAGCAGGCCGACAGGCGGTAGGGTCGGGGAGCTGTTTTTT. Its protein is CASRPTGGRVGELFF.

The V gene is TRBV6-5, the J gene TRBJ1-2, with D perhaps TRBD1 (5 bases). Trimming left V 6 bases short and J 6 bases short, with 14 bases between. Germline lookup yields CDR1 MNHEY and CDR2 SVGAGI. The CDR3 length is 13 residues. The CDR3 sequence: CASRTQGIHGYTF. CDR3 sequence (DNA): TGTGCCAGCAGGACTCAGGGTATCCATGGCTACACCTTC.

CDR3 protein: CASSVALTNTEAFF. The CDR3 DNA reads TGTGCCAGCAGCGTGGCCCTTACGAACACTGAAGCTTTCTTT. The chain links TRBV9 to TRBJ1-1; D uncertain. This CDR3 region has 14 residues. V was pared by 2 bases and J by 1 base, with 9 bases between. Germline CDR1 reads SGDLS; CDR2 reads YYNGEE.

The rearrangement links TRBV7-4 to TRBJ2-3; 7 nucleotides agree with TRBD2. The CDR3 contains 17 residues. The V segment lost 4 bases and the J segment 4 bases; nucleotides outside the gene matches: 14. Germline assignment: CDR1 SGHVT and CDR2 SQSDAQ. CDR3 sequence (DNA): TGTGCCAGCAGCTGCGCCCCTAGGGCGGGAGAAGCAGATACGCAGTATTTT. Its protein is CASSCAPRAGEADTQYF.

CDR3 loop: CASRAIDRGGNQPQHF. In DNA, the CDR3 is TGCGCCAGCAGGGCGATTGACAGGGGCGGCAATCAGCCCCAGCATTTT. The gene calls are TRBV10-2 and TRBJ1-5; 8 nucleotides align to TRBD1. This CDR3 spans 16 amino acids. The V gene end was trimmed by 6 bases and the J gene end by 2 bases; junction bases not matched to a gene: 9. CDR1 is WSHSY, CDR2 SAAADI, per germline.

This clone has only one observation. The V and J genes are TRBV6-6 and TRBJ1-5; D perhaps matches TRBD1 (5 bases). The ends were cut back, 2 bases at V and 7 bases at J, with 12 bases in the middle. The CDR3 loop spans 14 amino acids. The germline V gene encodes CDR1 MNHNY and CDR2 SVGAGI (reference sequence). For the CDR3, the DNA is TGTGCCAGCAGTTACGGGGGAGGAGGGCAGCCCCAGCATTTT. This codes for CASSYGGGGQPQHF.

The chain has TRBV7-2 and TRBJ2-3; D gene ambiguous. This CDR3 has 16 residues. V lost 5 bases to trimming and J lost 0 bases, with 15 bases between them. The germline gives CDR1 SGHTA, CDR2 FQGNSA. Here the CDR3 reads CASSRAATGSTDTQYF. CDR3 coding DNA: TGTGCCAGCAGCCGAGCAGCGACCGGGAGCACAGATACGCAGTATTTT.

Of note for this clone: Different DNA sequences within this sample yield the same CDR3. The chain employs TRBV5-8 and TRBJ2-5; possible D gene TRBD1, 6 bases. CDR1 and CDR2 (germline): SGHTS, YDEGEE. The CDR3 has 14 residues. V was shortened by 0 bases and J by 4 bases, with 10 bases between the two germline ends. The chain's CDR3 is CASSLGQGSETQYF. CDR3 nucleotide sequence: TGTGCCAGCAGCTTGGGGCAGGGGTCAGAGACCCAGTACTTC.

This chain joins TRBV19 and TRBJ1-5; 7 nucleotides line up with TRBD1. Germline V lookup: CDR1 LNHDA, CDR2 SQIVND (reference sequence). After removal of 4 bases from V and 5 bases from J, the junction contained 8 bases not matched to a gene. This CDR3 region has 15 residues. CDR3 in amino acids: CASSRTGVTYQPQHF. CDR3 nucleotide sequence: TGTGCCAGTAGTAGAACAGGGGTTACCTATCAGCCCCAGCATTTT.

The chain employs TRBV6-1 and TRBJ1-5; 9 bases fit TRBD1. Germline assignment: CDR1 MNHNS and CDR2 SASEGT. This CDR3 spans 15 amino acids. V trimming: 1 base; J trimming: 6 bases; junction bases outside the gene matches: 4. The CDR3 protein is CASSEGDRASQPQHF. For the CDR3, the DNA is TGTGCCAGCAGTGAAGGGGACAGGGCGAGTCAGCCCCAGCATTTT.

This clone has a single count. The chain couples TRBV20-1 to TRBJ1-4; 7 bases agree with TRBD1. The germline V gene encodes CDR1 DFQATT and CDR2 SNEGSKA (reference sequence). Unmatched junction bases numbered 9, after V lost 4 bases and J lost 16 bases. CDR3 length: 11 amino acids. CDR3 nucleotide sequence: TGCAGTGCTAAAGTAGGACGGGACAGGTTTTTT. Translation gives CSAKVGRDRFF.

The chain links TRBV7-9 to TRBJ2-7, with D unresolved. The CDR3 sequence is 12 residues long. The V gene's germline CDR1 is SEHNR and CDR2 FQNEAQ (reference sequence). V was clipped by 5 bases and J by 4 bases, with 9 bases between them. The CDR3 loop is CASSLEAYEQYF. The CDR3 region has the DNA TGTGCCAGCAGCCTCGAGGCATACGAGCAGTACTTC.

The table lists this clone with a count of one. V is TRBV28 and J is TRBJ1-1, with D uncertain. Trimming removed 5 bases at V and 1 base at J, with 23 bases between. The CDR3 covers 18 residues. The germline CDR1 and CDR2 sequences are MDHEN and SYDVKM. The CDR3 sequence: CASSPVSGFDPPNTEAFF. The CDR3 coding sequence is TGTGCCAGCAGTCCAGTGTCGGGGTTCGATCCTCCGAACACTGAAGCTTTCTTT.